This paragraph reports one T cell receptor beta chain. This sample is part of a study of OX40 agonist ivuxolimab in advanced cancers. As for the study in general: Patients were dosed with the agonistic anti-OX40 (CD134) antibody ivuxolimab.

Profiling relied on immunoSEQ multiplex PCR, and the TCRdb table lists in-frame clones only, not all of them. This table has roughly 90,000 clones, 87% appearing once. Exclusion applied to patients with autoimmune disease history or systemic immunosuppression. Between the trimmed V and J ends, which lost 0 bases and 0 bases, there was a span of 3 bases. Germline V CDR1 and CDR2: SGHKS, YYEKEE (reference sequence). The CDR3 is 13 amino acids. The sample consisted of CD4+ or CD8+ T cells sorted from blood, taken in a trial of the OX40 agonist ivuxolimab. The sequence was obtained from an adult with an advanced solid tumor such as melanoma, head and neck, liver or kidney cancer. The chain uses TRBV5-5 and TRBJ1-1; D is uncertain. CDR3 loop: CASSLAVNTEAFF. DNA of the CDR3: TGTGCCAGCAGCTTGGCTGTGAACACTGAAGCTTTCTTT.